This T cell receptor beta chain was recovered during a study of blood T cell repertoires in COVID-19. For recovered donors of Cohort 3, there were two negative PCRs, clearance, or symptom resolution. The V end lost 1 base, the J end lost 5 bases, and 11 bases lay between the germline ends. The CDR3 is 14 residues long. Germline values: CDR1 SGHDN, CDR2 FVKESK. TCRdb keeps only in-frame clones here, not all; method: immunoSEQ multiplex PCR. The sample lists roughly 400,000 clones; around nine tenths were seen once. The chain carries TRBV14 and TRBJ1-2; D unresolved. The sequence came from a woman in her fifties or sixties who had recovered from COVID-19. Sequencing used PBMCs or T cells enriched from blood (not recorded which). The CDR3, as DNA: TGTGCCAGCAGCCAAGCTGGAGCGGGATATGGCTACACCTTC. This encodes CASSQAGAGYGYTF.